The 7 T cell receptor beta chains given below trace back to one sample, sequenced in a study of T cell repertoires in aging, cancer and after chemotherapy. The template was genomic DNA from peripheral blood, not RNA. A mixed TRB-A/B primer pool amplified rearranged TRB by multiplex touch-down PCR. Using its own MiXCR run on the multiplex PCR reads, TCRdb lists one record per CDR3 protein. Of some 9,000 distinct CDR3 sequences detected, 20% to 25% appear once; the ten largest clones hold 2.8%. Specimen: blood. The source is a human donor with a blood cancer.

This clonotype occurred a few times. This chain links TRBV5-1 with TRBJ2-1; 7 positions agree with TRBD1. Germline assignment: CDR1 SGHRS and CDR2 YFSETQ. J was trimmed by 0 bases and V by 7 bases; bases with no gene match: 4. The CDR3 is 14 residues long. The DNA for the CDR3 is TGCGCCAGCTGCCGGGACAGCTCCTACAATGAGCAGTTCTTC. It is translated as CASCRDSSYNEQFF.

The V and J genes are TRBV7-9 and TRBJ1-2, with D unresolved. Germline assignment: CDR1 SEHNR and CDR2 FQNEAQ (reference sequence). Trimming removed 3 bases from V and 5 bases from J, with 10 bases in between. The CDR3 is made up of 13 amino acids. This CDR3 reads CASSFGTVYGYTF. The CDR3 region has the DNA TGTGCCAGCAGCTTTGGTACAGTATATGGCTACACCTTC.

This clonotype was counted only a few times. The CDR3 protein is CASSELAGGYNEQFF. The CDR3 coding sequence is TGTGCCAGCAGTGAACTAGCGGGAGGGTACAATGAGCAGTTCTTC. This chain links TRBV6-1 with TRBJ2-1; 12 positions agree with TRBD2. CDR3 length: 15 amino acids. The trim removed 2 bases at V and 4 bases at J, leaving 0 bases unmatched. CDR1 is MNHNS, CDR2 SASEGT, per germline.

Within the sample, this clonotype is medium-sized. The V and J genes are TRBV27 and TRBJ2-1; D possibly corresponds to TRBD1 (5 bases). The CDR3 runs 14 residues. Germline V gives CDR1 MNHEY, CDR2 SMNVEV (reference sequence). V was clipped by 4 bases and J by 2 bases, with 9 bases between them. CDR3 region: CASSSWTTYNEQFF. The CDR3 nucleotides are TGTGCCAGCAGTTCCTGGACAACCTACAATGAGCAGTTCTTC.

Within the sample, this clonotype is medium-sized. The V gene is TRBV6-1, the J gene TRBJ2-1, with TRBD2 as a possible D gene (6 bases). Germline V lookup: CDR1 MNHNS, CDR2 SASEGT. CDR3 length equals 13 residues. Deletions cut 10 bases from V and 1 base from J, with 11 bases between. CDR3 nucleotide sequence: TGTGCCACCCGGGACTCTTCCTACAATGAGCAGTTCTTC. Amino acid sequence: CATRDSSYNEQFF.

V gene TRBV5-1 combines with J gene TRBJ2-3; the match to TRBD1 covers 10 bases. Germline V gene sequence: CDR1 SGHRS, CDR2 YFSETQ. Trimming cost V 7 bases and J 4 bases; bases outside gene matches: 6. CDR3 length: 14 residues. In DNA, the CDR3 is TGCGCCAGCGGCCGGGACAGGGGAGCAGATACGCAGTATTTT. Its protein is CASGRDRGADTQYF.

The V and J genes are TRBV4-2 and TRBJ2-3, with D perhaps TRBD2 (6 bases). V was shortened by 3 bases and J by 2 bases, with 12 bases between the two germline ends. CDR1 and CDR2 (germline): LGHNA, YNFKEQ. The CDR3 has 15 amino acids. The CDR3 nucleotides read TGTGCCAGCAGCCATGCTAGCGCGAACACAGATACGCAGTATTTT. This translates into CASSHASANTDTQYF.